In its sample, the clone carrying this TCR beta chain was seen many times. The sample is drawn from a study of CD8+CD57+ T cells in acquired aplastic anemia. Across the whole study: The mean DNA yield obtained from sorted CD4+ and CD8+ cells came to 3 to 3.5 ug.

Sequencing was done on patients that had shown CD8+CD57+ cell expansion by flow cytometry. This CDR3 is built from 14 residues. V shed 6 bases and J shed 5 bases, with 11 bases lying between them. Genomic DNA acted as the template from which TCR beta VDJ combination and CDR3 sequence profiling were carried out. TCRdb re-derived calls from the reads in MiXCR, one entry per CDR3 protein. Here the sample spans about 150,000 distinct CDR3 sequences, around half being singletons. The sequencing input was sorted CD4+, CD8+, or CD8+CD57+ T cells (not recorded which) from PBMCs. This chain uses TRBV12-3 or TRBV12-4 with TRBJ1-6, with a possible D match to TRBD1 (6 bases). This TCR was sampled from a human donor with aplastic anemia. The CDR3 nucleotides read TGTGCCAGCAGCCGACAGGATAATAATTCACCCCTCCACTTT. It encodes CASSRQDNNSPLHF.